Given below is one TCR beta chain in context. Its antigen is undetermined. This sample was included in a study of cytomegalovirus exposure and HLA in healthy donors. Study-level findings and limits: Cytomegalovirus association was assigned to about 180 TCR beta chains. Versus the roughly 640-donor mean, an Asian-associated ancestry cluster reportedly showed fewer N-insertions in a later analysis.

The PCR used 60 Vbeta and 13 Jbeta primers. Clones were read by immunoSEQ multiplex PCR, and TCRdb kept only the in-frame ones, dropping some. The sample records 150,000 or so clones, roughly 81% being singletons. The trim removed 5 bases at V and 5 bases at J, leaving 5 bases unmatched. CDR3 length equals 14 residues. V gene TRBV23-1 combines with J gene TRBJ1-1; 10 bases match TRBD1. TRBV23-1 is reported as an ORF; its role is uncertain. Source material: PBMCs. This TCR derives from a man aged 18 to 30 in good health and CMV-seropositive. CDR3 amino acids: CASSTGTGDTEAFF. In DNA form, the CDR3 reads TGCGCCAGCAGTACCGGGACAGGGGATACTGAAGCTTTCTTT.